This T cell receptor (beta chain) was observed in a study of blood T cell repertoires in COVID-19. The germline gives CDR1 SGHRS, CDR2 YFSETQ. The V end was cut by 0 bases, the J end by 4 bases, with 17 bases between. This CDR3 region has 17 residues. This clone has a single count. The data were produced by immunoSEQ multiplex PCR, yet TCRdb's version contains in-frame clones alone and is incomplete. The sample carries around 81,000 clones, approximately 91% recorded once. This clonotype originated in a man aged 65 to 85 with acute or convalescent COVID-19. Sample: peripheral blood. This rearrangement joins TRBV5-1 to TRBJ1-5, with a possible D match to TRBD1 (5 bases). The CDR3 here is CASSLEPQGIGNQPQHF. CDR3 bases: TGCGCCAGCAGCTTGGAACCCCAGGGTATAGGGAATCAGCCCCAGCATTTT.